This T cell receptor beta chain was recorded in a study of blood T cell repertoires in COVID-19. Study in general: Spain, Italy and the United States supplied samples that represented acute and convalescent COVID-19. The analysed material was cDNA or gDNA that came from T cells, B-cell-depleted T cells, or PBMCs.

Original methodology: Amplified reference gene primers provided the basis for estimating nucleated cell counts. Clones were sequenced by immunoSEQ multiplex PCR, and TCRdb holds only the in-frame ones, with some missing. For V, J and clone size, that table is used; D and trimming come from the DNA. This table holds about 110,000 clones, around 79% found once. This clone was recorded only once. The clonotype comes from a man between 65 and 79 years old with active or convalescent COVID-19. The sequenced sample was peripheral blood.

The CDR3 protein is CASGSLQGLAGGAYNEQFF. Here the CDR3 DNA reads TGTGCTAGTGGCTCTCTCCAGGGACTAGCGGGAGGGGCCTACAATGAGCAGTTCTTC. V usage is TRBV12-5 and J usage is TRBJ2-1; 16 nucleotides align to TRBD2. CDR1 is LGHNT, CDR2 FRNRAP, per germline. The ends lost 6 bases at V and 2 bases at J; junction bases unmatched: 10. CDR3 length equals 19 residues.